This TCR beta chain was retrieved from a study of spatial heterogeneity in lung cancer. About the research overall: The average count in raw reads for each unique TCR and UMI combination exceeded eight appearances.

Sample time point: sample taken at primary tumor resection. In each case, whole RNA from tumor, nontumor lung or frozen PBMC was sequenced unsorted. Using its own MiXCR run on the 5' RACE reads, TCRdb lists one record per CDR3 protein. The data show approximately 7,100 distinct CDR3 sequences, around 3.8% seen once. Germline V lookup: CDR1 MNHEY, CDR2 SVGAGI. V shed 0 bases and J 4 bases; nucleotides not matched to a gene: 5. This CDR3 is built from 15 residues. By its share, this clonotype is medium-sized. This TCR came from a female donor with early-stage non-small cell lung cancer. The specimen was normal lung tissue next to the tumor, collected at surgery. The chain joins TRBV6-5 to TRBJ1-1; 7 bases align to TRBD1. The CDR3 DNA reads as TGTGCCAGCAGTTACTCGAGACAGGGTGGCACTGAAGCTTTCTTT. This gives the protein CASSYSRQGGTEAFF.